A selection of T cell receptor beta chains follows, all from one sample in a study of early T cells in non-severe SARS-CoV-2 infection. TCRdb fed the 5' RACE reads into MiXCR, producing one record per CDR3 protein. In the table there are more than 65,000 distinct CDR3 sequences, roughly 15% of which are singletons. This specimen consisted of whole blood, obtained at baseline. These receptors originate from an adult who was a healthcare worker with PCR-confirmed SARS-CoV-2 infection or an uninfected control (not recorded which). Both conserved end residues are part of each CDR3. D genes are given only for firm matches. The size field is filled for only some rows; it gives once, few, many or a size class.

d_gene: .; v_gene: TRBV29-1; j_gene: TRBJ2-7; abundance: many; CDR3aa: CSALWGSSYEQYF; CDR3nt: TGCAGCGCCCTTTGGGGCAGCTCTTACGAGCAGTACTTC
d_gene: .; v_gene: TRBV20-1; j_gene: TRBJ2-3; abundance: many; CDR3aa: CSARDHGGNTDTQYF; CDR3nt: TGCAGTGCTAGAGATCACGGGGGAAACACAGATACGCAGTATTTT
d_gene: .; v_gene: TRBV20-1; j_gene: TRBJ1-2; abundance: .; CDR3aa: CSALTRTNYGYTF; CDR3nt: TGCAGTGCGCTGACCAGAACTAACTATGGCTACACCTTC
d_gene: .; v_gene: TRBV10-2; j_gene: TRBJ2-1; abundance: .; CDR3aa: CATAQGMNEQFF; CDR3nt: TGCGCCACCGCGCAGGGAATGAATGAGCAGTTCTTC
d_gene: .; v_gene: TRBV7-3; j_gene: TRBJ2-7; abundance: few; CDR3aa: CASSLTPGSSYEQYF; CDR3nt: TGTGCCAGCAGCTTAACGCCCGGGAGCTCCTACGAGCAGTACTTC
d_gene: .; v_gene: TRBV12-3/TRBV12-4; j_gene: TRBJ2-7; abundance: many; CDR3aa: CASTPGHSSYEQYF; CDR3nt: TGTGCCAGCACCCCGGGACATTCCTCCTACGAGCAGTACTTC
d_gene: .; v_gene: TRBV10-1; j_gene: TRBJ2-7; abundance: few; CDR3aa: CASSEEAGPYEQYF; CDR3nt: TGCGCCAGCAGTGAAGAGGCCGGACCCTACGAGCAGTACTTC
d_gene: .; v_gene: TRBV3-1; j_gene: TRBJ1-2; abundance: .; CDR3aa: CASSQVPGGYTF; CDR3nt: TGTGCCAGCAGCCAAGTCCCGGGGGGCTACACCTTC
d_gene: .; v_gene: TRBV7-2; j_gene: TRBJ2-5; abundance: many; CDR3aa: CASTLGGAGETQYF; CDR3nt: TGTGCCAGCACCCTTGGAGGGGCGGGGGAGACCCAGTACTTC
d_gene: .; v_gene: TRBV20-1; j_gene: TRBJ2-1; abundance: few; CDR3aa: CSAQGRGQDNEQFF; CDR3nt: TGCAGTGCCCAAGGGAGGGGGCAGGACAATGAGCAGTTCTTC
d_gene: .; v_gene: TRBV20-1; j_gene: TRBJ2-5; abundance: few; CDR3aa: CSAPEGGETQYF; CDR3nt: TGCAGTGCCCCTGAAGGCGGCGAGACCCAGTACTTC